The clone carrying this TCR beta chain was detected a few times. The record originates from a study of regulatory T cells in long-lasting Graves disease. The CDR3 contains 12 residues. The V end lost 3 bases, the J end lost 2 bases, and 8 bases lay between the germline ends. The germline gives CDR1 DFQATT, CDR2 SNEGSKA (reference sequence). Sequencing libraries for TCR beta were prepared with iRepertoire HTBI primers and Arm-PCR of CDR3 regions. TCRdb itself ran the multiplex PCR reads through MiXCR, one entry per CDR3 protein. The sample records approximately 290,000 distinct CDR3 sequences, around 20% being singletons. The time point is: persistent/refractory GD, antithyroid drugs over 5 years with positive TRAb. PBMC-extracted RNA yielded the TCR library.

This material consisted of peripheral blood mononuclear cells (PBMCs), taken when the disease was refractory, from a patient treated with antithyroid drugs. The TCR originated in a female donor with Graves disease. This rearrangement joins TRBV20-1 to TRBJ2-7, with D possibly called TRBD1 or TRBD2 (5 bases each). The CDR3 DNA follows: TGCAGTGCTAGCAGGGAGACCTACGAGCAGTACTTC. Its protein product is CSASRETYEQYF.